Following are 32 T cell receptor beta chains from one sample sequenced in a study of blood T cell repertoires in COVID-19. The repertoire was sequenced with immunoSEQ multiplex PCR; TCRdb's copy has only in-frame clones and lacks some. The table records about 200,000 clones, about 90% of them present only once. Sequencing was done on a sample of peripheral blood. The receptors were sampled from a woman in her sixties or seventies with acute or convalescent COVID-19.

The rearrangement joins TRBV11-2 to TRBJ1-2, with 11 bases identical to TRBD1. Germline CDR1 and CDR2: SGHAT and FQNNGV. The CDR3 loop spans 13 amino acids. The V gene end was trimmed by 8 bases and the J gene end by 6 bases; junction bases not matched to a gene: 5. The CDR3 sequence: CASHWTGGNGYTF. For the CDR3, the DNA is TGTGCCAGCCACTGGACAGGGGGCAATGGCTACACCTTC.

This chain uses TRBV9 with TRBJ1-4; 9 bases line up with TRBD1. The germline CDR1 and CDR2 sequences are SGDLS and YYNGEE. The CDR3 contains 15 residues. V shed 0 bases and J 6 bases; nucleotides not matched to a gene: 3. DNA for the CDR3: TGTGCCAGCAGCGTAGGGGGACAGGGAGATGAAAAACTGTTTTTT. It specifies CASSVGGQGDEKLFF.

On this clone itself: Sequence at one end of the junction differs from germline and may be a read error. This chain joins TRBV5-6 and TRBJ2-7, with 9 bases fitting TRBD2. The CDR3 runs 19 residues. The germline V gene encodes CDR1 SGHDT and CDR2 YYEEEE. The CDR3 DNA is TGTGCCCGCAGCGCCGCCGGGACTCGCGGGGGGGGGTTTTCCTACGAGCAGTACTTC. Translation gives CARSAAGTRGGGFSYEQYF.

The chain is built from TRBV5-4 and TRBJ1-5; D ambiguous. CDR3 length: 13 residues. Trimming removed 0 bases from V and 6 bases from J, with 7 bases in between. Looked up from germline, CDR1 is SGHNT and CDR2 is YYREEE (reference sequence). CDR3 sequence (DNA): TGTGCCAGCAGCTTGGGTGAGAGTCAGCCCCAGCATTTT. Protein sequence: CASSLGESQPQHF.

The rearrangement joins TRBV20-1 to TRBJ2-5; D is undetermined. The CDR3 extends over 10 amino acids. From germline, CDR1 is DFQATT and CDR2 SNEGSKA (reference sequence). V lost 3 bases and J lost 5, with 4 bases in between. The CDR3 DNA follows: TGCAGTGCTAGGGGCGAGACCCAGTACTTC. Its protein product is CSARGETQYF.

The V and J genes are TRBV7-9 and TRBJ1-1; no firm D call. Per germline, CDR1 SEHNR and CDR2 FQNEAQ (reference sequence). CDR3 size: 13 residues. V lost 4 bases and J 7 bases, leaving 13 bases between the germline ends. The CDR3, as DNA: TGTGCCAGCAGCTCCCTGCGGGTGAATGAAGCTTTCTTT. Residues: CASSSLRVNEAFF.

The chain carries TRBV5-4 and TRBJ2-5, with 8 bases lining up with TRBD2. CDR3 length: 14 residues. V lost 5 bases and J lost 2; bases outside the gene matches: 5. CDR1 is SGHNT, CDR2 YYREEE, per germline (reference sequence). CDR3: CASRQGGGQETQYF. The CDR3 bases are TGTGCCAGCAGACAAGGCGGGGGGCAAGAGACCCAGTACTTC.

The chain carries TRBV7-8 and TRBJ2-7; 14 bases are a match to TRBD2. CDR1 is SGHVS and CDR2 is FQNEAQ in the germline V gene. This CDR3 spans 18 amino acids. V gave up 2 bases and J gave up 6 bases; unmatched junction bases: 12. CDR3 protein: CASSLLTGTSGRGVEQYF. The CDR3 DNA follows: TGTGCCAGCAGCTTACTCACCGGGACTAGCGGGAGAGGAGTCGAGCAGTACTTC. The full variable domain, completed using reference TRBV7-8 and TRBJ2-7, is GAGVSQSPRYKVAKRGQDVALRCDPISGHVSLFWYQQALGQGPEFLTYFQNEAQLDKSGLPSDRFFAERPEGSVSTLKIQRTQQEDSAVYLCASSLLTGTSGRGVEQYFGPGTRLTVT.

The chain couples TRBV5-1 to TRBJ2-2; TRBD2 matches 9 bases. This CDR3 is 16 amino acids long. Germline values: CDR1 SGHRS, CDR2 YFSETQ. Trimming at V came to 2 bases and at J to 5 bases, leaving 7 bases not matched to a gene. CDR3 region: CASSFLAGAVTGELFF. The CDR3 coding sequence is TGCGCCAGCAGCTTTTTAGCGGGGGCGGTGACCGGGGAGCTGTTTTTT.

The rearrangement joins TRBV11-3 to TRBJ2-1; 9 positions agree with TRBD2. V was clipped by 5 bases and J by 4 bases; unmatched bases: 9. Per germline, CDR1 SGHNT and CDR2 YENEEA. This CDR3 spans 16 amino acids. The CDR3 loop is CASSPSGRSRYNEQFF. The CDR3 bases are TGTGCCAGCAGCCCCAGCGGGAGGTCCCGATACAATGAGCAGTTCTTC.

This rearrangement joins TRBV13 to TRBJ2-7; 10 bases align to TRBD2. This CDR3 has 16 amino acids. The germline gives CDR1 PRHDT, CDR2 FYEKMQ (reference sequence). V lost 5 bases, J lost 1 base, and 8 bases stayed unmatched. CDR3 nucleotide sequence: TGTGCCAGCAGCATCCCGACTAGCGGGCCTTCCTACGAGCAGTACTTC. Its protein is CASSIPTSGPSYEQYF.

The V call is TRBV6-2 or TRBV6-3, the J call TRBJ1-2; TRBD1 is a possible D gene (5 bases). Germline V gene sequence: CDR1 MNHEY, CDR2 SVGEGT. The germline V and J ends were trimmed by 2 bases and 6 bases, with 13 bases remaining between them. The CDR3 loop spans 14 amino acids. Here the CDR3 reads CASSYLMAGNGYTF. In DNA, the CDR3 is TGTGCCAGCAGTTACCTGATGGCAGGGAATGGCTACACCTTC.

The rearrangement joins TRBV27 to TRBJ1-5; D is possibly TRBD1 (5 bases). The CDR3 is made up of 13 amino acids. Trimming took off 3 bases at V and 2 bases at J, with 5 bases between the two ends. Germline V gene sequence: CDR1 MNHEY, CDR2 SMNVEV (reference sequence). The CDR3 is CASSLTGNQPQHF. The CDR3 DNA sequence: TGTGCCAGCAGTTTGACAGGCAATCAGCCCCAGCATTTT.

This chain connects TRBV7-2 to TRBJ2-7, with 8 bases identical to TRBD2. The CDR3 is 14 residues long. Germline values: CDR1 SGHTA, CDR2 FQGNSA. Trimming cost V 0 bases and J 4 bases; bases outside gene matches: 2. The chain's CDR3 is CASSLARGDYEQYF. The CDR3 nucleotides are TGTGCCAGCAGCTTAGCGCGGGGGGATTACGAGCAGTACTTC.

The CDR3 spells CASSSPGQGENGYTF. The CDR3 DNA is TGTGCCAGCAGCAGCCCTGGACAGGGAGAAAATGGCTACACCTTC. The rearrangement joins TRBV5-6 to TRBJ1-2; TRBD1 matches 8 bases. The V gene end was trimmed by 4 bases and the J gene end by 6 bases; junction bases not matched to a gene: 11. Germline V gene data show CDR1 as SGHDT and CDR2 as YYEEEE. This CDR3 comprises 15 residues. Variable domain in full (rest from reference TRBV5-6 and TRBJ1-2): DAGVTQSPTHLIKTRGQQVTLRCSPKSGHDTVSWYQQALGQGPQFIFQYYEEEERQRGNFPDRFSGHQFPNYSSELNVNALLLGDSALYLCASSSPGQGENGYTFGSGTRLTVV.

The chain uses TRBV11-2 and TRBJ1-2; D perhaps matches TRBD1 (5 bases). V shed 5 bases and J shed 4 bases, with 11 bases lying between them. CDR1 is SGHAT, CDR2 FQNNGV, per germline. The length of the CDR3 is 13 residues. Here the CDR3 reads CASSQTGGYGYTF. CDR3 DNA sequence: TGTGCCAGCAGCCAGACCGGGGGCTATGGCTACACCTTC.

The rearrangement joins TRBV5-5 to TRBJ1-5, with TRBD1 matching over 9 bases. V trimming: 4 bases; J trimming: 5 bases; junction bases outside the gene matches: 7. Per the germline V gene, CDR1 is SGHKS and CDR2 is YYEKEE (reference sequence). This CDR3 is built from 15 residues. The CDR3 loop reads CASSPGTGKDQPQHF. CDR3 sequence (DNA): TGTGCCAGCAGCCCTGGGACAGGGAAGGATCAGCCCCAGCATTTT.

The CDR3 DNA is TGTGCCAGCAGCTCGCAGACAGGCTCGAACACTGAAGCTTTCTTT. This codes for CASSSQTGSNTEAFF. This rearrangement joins TRBV7-6 to TRBJ1-1; D perhaps matches TRBD1 (6 bases). Germline V gives CDR1 SGHVS, CDR2 FNYEAQ. This CDR3 contains 15 residues. V lost 4 bases and J 1 base, leaving 13 bases between the germline ends.

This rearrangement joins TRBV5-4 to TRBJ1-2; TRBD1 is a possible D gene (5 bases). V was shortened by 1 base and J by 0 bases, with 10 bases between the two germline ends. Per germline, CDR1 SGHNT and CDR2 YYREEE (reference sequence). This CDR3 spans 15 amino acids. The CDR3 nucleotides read TGTGCCAGCAGCTTGAGTGGGGCGGCTAACTATGGCTACACCTTC. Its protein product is CASSLSGAANYGYTF.

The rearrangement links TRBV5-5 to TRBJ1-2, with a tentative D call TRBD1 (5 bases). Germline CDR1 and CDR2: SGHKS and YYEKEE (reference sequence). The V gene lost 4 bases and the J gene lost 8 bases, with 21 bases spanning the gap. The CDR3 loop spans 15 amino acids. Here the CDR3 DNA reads TGTGCCAGCAGCGACCGGGGCGGGACCTATGAAGGCTACACCTTC. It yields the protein CASSDRGGTYEGYTF.

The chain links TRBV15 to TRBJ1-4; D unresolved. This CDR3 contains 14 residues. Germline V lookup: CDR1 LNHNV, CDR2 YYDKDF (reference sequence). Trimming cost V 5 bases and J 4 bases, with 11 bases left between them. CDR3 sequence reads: CATSSRPRNEKLFF. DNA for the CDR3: TGTGCCACCAGCTCTAGACCGCGTAATGAAAAACTGTTTTTT.

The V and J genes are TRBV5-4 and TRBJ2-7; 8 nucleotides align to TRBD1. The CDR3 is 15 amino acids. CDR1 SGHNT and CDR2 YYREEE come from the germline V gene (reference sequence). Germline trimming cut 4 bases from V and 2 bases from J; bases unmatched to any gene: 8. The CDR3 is CASSPSGTGTYEQYF. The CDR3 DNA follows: TGTGCCAGCAGCCCGTCCGGGACAGGAACCTACGAGCAGTACTTC.

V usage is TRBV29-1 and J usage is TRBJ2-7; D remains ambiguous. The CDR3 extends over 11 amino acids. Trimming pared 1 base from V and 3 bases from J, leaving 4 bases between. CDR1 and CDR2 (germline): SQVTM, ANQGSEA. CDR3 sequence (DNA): TGCAGCGTTGAAGGTCACTACGAGCAGTACTTC. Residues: CSVEGHYEQYF.

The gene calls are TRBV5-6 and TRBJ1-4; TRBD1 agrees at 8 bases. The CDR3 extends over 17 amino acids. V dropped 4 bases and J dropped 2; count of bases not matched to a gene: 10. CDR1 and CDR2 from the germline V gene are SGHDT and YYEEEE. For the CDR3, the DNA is TGTGCCAGCAGCCCCTCAGGGGGCGTCCTGACTAATGAAAAACTGTTTTTT. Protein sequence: CASSPSGGVLTNEKLFF.

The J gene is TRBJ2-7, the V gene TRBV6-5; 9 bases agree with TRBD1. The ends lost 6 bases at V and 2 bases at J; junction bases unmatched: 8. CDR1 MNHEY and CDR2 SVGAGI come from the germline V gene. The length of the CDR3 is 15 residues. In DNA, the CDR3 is TGTGCCAGCAGCCGAAGTAGGGACAGGGCCTACGAGCAGTACTTC. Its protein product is CASSRSRDRAYEQYF.

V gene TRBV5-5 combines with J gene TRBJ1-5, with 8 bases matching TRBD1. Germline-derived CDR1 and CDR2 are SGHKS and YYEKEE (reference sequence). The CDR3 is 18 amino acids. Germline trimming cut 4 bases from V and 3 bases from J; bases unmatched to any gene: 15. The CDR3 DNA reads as TGTGCCAGCAGCCCGGAGGGACAGGTACATTATTACAATCAGCCCCAGCATTTT. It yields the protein CASSPEGQVHYYNQPQHF. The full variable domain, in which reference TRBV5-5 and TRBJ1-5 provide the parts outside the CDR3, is DAGVTQSPTHLIKTRGQQVTLRCSPISGHKSVSWYQQVLGQGPQFIFQYYEKEERGRGNFPDRFSARQFPNYSSELNVNALLLGDSALYLCASSPEGQVHYYNQPQHFGDGTRLSIL.

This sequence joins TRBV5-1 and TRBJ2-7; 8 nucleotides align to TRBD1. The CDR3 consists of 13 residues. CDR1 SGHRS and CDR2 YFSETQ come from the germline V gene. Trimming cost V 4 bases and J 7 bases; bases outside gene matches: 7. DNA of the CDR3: TGCGCCAGCAGCAATCAGGGGGCGCAGGAGCAGTACTTC. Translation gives CASSNQGAQEQYF.

CDR3 protein: CASSTGGGLNTEAFF. CDR3 nucleotide sequence: TGTGCCAGCAGCACCGGAGGGGGCCTGAACACTGAAGCTTTCTTT. The rearrangement uses TRBV9 and TRBJ1-1, with 7 bases matching TRBD1. V was pared by 4 bases and J by 0 bases, with 6 bases of the junction left unmatched. There are 15 residues in the CDR3. Germline values: CDR1 SGDLS, CDR2 YYNGEE.

The CDR3 protein is CASSLFSGTGSNGYTF. The CDR3 DNA reads as TGTGCCAGTAGCCTTTTCTCCGGGACAGGGTCTAATGGCTACACCTTC. The chain joins TRBV19 to TRBJ1-2; 9 positions agree with TRBD1. This CDR3 contains 16 residues. V was clipped by 6 bases and J by 6 bases; unmatched bases: 14. Germline assignment: CDR1 LNHDA and CDR2 SQIVND (reference sequence).

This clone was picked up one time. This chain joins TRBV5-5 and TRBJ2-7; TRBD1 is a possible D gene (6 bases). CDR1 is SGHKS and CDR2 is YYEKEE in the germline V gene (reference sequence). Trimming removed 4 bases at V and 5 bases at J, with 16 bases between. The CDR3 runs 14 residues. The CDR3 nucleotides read TGTGCCAGCAGCCCCGGGCAGGGGAGAGACGAGCAGTACTTC. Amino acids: CASSPGQGRDEQYF.

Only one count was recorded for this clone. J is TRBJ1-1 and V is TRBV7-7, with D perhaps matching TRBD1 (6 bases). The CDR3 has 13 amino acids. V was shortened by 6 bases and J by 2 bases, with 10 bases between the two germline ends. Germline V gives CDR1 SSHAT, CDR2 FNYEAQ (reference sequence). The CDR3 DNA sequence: TGTGCCAGCAGTAAGGACAGCAACACTGAAGCTTTCTTT. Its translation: CASSKDSNTEAFF.

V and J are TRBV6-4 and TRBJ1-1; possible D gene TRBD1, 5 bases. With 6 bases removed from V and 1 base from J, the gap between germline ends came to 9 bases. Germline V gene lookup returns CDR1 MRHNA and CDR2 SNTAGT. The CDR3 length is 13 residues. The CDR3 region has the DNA TGTGCCAGCAGGGTCGACAGGAACACTGAAGCTTTCTTT. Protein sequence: CASRVDRNTEAFF.